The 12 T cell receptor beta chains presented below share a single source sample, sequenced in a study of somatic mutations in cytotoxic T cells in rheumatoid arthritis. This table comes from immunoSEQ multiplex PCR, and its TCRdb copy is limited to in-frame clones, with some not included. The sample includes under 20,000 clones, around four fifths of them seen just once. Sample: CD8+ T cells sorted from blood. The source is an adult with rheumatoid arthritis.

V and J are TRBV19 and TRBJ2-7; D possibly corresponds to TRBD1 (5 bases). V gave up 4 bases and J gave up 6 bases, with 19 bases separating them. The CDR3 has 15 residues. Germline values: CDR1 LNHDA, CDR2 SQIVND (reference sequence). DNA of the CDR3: TGTGCCAGTAGTAAATCACAGGTGACACCTACCGAGCAGTACTTC. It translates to CASSKSQVTPTEQYF. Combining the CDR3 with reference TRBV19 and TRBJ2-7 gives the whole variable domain DGGITQSPKYLFRKEGQNVTLSCEQNLNHDAMYWYRQDPGQGLRLIYYSQIVNDFQKGDIAEGYSVSREKKESFPLTVTSAQKNPTAFYLCASSKSQVTPTEQYFGPGTRLTVT.

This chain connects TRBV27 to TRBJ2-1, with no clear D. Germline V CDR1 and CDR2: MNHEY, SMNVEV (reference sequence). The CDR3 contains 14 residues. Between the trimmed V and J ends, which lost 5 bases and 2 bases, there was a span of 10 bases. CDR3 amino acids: CASSIQDAYNEQFF. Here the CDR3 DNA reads TGTGCCAGCAGTATTCAGGACGCCTACAATGAGCAGTTCTTC.

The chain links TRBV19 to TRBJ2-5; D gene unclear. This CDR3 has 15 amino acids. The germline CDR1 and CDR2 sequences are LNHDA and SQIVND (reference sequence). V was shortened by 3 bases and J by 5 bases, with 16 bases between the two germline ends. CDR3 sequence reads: CASSMGARSRETQYF. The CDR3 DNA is TGTGCCAGTAGTATGGGCGCAAGGTCTAGGGAGACCCAGTACTTC. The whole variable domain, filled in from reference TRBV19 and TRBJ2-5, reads DGGITQSPKYLFRKEGQNVTLSCEQNLNHDAMYWYRQDPGQGLRLIYYSQIVNDFQKGDIAEGYSVSREKKESFPLTVTSAQKNPTAFYLCASSMGARSRETQYFGPGTRLLVL.

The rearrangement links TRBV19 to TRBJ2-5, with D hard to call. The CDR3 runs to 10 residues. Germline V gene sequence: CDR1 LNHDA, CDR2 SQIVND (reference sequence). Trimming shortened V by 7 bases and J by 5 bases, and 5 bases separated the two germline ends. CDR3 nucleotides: TGTGCCAGTATGGGGGAGACCCAGTACTTC. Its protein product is CASMGETQYF.

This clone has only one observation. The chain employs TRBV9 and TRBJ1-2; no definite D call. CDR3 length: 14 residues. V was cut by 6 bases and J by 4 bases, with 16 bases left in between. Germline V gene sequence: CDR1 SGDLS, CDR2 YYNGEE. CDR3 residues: CASTPGTPGYGYTF. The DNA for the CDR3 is TGTGCCAGCACCCCAGGAACCCCTGGCTATGGCTACACCTTC.

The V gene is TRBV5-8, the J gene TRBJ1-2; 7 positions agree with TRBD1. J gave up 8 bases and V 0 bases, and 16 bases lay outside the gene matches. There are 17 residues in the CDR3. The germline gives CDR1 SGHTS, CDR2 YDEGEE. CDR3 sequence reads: CASSLVLGDSISLGYTF. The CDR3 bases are TGTGCCAGCAGCTTGGTCTTGGGGGACAGCATCAGTCTCGGCTACACCTTC.

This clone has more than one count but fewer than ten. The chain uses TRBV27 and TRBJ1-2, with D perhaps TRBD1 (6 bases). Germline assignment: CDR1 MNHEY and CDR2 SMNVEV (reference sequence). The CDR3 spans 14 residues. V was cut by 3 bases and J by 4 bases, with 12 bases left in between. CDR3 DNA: TGTGCCAGCAGTTTTTACGGGGGCTCCTATGGCTACACCTTC. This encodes CASSFYGGSYGYTF.

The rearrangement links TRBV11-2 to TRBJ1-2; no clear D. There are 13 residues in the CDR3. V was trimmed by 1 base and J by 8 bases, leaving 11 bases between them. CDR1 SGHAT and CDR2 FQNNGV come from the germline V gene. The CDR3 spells CASSLAFSGGYTF. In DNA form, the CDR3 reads TGTGCCAGCAGCTTAGCCTTCTCGGGGGGCTACACCTTC. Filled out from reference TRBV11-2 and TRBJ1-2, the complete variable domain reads EAGVAQSPRYKIIEKRQSVAFWCNPISGHATLYWYQQILGQGPKLLIQFQNNGVVDDSQLPKDRFSAERLKGVDSTLKIQPAKLEDSAVYLCASSLAFSGGYTFGSGTRLTVV.

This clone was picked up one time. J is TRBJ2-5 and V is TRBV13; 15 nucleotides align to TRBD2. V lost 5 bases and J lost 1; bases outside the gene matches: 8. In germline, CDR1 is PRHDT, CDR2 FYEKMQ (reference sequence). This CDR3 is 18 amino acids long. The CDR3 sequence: CASSTGTSGGPFQETQYF. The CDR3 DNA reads TGTGCCAGCAGCACGGGGACTAGCGGGGGGCCCTTCCAAGAGACCCAGTACTTC. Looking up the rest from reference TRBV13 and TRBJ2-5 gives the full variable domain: AAGVIQSPRHLIKEKRETATLKCYPIPRHDTVYWYQQGPGQDPQFLISFYEKMQSDKGSIPDRFSAQQFSDYHSELNMSSLELGDSALYFCASSTGTSGGPFQETQYFGPGTRLLVL.

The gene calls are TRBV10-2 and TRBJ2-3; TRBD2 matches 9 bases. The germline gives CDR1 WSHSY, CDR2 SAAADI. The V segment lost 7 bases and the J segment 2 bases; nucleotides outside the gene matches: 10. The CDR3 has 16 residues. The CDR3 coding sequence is TGCGCCAGCACTATTAGCGGGAGCCCAAACACAGATACGCAGTATTTT. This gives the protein CASTISGSPNTDTQYF.

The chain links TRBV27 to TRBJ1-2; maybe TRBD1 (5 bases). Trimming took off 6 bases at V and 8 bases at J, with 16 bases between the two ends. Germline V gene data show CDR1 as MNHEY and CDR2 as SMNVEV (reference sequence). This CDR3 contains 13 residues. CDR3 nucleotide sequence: TGTGCCAGCAGCCTTGGGGGGATGGGGGGCTACACCTTC. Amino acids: CASSLGGMGGYTF.

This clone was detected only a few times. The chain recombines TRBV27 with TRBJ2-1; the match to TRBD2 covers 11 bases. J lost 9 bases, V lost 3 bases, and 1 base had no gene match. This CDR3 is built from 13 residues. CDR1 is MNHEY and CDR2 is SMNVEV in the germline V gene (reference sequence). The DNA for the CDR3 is TGTGCCAGCAGTTTTGGGACTAGCGGTGAGCAGTTCTTC. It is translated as CASSFGTSGEQFF.